This T cell receptor (beta chain) emerged from a study of T cells expressing NK-cell markers (dated by TCRdb to the early 2020s). With regard to the full study: Three sorted T-cell subsets (CD3+CD56+NKG2C+, CD3+CD56+NKG2C- and CD3+CD56-NKG2C+) from fewer than 10 donors had their TCR beta-chain repertoires profiled. Illumina HiSeq 2000/2500, MiSeq or NextSeq was used to sequence libraries as 2 x 150 bp reads. Of the eight sequenced donors, seven were found to be HCMV-seropositive and one was found to be HCMV-seronegative. The study sequenced eight donors, all healthy volunteers chosen at random: three men and five women.

The sample was run on an Illumina HiSeq 2000. TCR beta cDNA libraries were made by 5'RACE template switching that added a universal primer site and unique molecular identifiers. Synthesis of cDNA was primed from the TCR beta constant segment and was followed by two consecutive PCR amplification steps. The original methods were these. MIGEC was used to demultiplex reads and group reads by UMI, and MiTCR was used to assemble and quantify clonotypes. Only TCR cDNA sequences supported by at least two reads were kept to exclude erroneous sequences. Downstream repertoire analysis used the tcR package, and clonotypes were matched across fractions by CDR3 nucleotide sequence plus V segment. VDJmatch was used to annotate antigen specificity against VDJdb, with one amino acid substitution in CDR3 permitted. Following reprocessing of the reads by TCRdb, the data hold one row per CDR3 protein sequence and no DNA is available. TCRdb's processing, not the study's, gives the V and J calls here. This sample's table has entries for 250,000 or so distinct CDR3 sequences. The ten top clones hold around 4.3% of the sample.

Beyond this particular receptor, the publication reports: For six donors, the dominant CD3+CD56+NKG2C+ clonotypes were among the top 10 CD8+ clonotypes and accounted for about 1.0-8% of CD8+ T cells. Whether the expanded NKG2C-expressing T cell clones were specific for HCMV antigens was left unclear. Those dominant clonotypes were again the most abundant among CD3+CD56-NKG2C+ cells in a few donors, at about 28.3-65%.

About this clonotype itself: No cognate antigen has been identified for it.

HCMV serostatus was determined by detecting HCMV-specific IgG in serum with a commercial ELISA kit. Ficoll density gradient centrifugation was used to isolate peripheral blood mononuclear cells from blood. This clonotype originated in a woman between 18 and 70 years old in good health. The sample consisted of blood T cells: a sorted CD56 or NKG2C T cell subset, CD4+ or CD8+ T cells, or bulk PBMC T cells (not recorded which).

The CDR3 reads as follows: CSASRPERASGYTF. Recombination joined TRBV20-1 with TRBJ1-2; checking the TCRdb D call of TRBD1 is not possible without DNA. Based on the germline V gene (reference sequence), the CDR1 and CDR2 sequences are DFQATT and SNEGSKA. The CDR3 measures 14 amino acids from cysteine to phenylalanine. No DNA sequence is on record.